The 18 T cell receptor delta chains listed next were all sequenced from one sample in a study of gamma-delta T cells after stem cell transplantation. TCRdb redid clone calling on the RT-PCR reads using CATT. The profile shows 95 to 130 delta-chain clones, over 20% of them singletons. Sequenced material: gamma-delta T cells. Receptor source: a human donor. It is not recorded whose cells these are; they may come from a transplant donor.

Comment on this clone: A read error may be the cause here, since a much bigger clone is one base away. CDR3 bases: TGTGCTCTTGGGGAACGCCTTCTATCCCCCTGGGCCACCGATAAACTCATCTTT. It is translated as CALGERLLSPWATDKLIF. This chain links TRDV1 with TRDJ1; D assignment may be TRDD2 or TRDD3 (5 bases each). The V and J ends lost 1 base and 1 base respectively, with 19 bases between them. This CDR3 is 18 amino acids long. From germline, CDR1 is TSWWSYY and CDR2 QGS.

This clone occurred a few times. The chain combines TRDV2 with TRDJ1; D might be TRDD3 (5 bases). Germline CDR1 is GEAIGNYY and CDR2 is EKD. Trimming took 3 bases from V and 4 from J, leaving 14 bases between them. There are 14 residues in the CDR3. The CDR3 loop is CACDPVGRLDKLIF. CDR3 nucleotide sequence: TGTGCCTGTGACCCGGTGGGGCGACTCGATAAACTCATCTTT.

J is TRDJ1 and V is TRDV2; TRDD3 aligns across 9 bases. Germline-derived CDR1 and CDR2 are GEAIGNYY and EKD. This CDR3 has 18 residues. The V gene end was trimmed by 0 bases and the J gene end by 0 bases; junction bases not matched to a gene: 10. The CDR3 loop reads CACDTWETGGHDTDKLIF. CDR3 in DNA: TGTGCCTGTGACACCTGGGAAACTGGGGGACACGACACCGATAAACTCATCTTT.

The rearrangement uses TRDV2 and TRDJ3; the match to TRDD3 covers 12 bases. The J segment lost 0 bases and the V segment lost 0 bases, leaving 5 bases of the junction unmatched. The CDR3 extends over 20 amino acids. Germline values: CDR1 GEAIGNYY, CDR2 EKD. As DNA, the CDR3 is TGTGCCTGTGACACCGTCCTGGGGGATACGAGCTCCTGGGACACCCGACAGATGTTTTTC. It translates to CACDTVLGDTSSWDTRQMFF.

This clone appeared a few times. V is TRDV2 and J is TRDJ1, with D possibly TRDD3 on 6 matching bases. The V and J ends lost 0 bases and 7 bases respectively, with 29 bases between them. The CDR3 covers 19 residues. Germline CDR1 is GEAIGNYY and CDR2 is EKD. The CDR3 DNA is TGTGCCTGTGACACCGTTGGCGCTGAACCATACTGGGAATTTGGTAAACTCATCTTT. It yields the protein CACDTVGAEPYWEFGKLIF.

This clone has a handful of counts. V and J are TRDV2 and TRDJ2; 8 bases line up with TRDD3. This CDR3 comprises 15 residues. Per germline, CDR1 GEAIGNYY and CDR2 EKD. V lost 2 bases and J lost 1; bases outside the gene matches: 2. The CDR3 region is CACDILGGLTAQLFF. The DNA for the CDR3 is TGTGCCTGTGACATACTGGGGGGTTTGACAGCACAACTCTTCTTT.

This clone showed up just a few times. This chain links TRDV2 with TRDJ1; possibly TRDD3 for D (6 bases). CDR3 length: 24 amino acids. V was clipped by 0 bases and J by 0 bases, with 37 bases between them. Germline loops: CDR1 GEAIGNYY, CDR2 EKD. The DNA for the CDR3 is TGTGCCTGTGACACCGTACCCCTACAGCTAGGGTCGGGATATCACGGGGCCTACACCGATAAACTCATCTTT. Its protein is CACDTVPLQLGSGYHGAYTDKLIF.

This clone was counted a few times. The chain uses TRDV2 and TRDJ1; 11 positions match TRDD3. Trimming cost V 3 bases and J 1 base; bases outside gene matches: 15. CDR1 and CDR2 from the germline V gene are GEAIGNYY and EKD. This CDR3 contains 19 residues. The CDR3 DNA follows: TGTGCCTGTGACCCTGGGACCTGGGGGATACACAGACCCACCGATAAACTCATCTTT. This encodes CACDPGTWGIHRPTDKLIF.

The rearrangement joins TRDV2 to TRDJ1, with D possibly matching TRDD3 (5 bases). From germline, CDR1 is GEAIGNYY and CDR2 EKD. The CDR3 runs to 15 residues. The ends were cut back, 0 bases at V and 5 bases at J, with 15 bases in the middle. The CDR3 nucleotides read TGTGCCTGTGACACCGTGGGGACACCCAGGGATAAACTCATCTTT. It encodes CACDTVGTPRDKLIF.

V gene TRDV2 combines with J gene TRDJ1; D is possibly TRDD2 (7 bases). The CDR3 is 22 residues long. The ends were cut back, 3 bases at V and 1 base at J, with 35 bases in the middle. Germline loops: CDR1 GEAIGNYY, CDR2 EKD. The CDR3 protein is CACDPLPAVLGKESQPTDKLIF. In DNA, the CDR3 is TGTGCCTGTGACCCCCTTCCTGCGGTACTGGGTAAGGAGTCACAGCCCACCGATAAACTCATCTTT.

For this clone: One junction end does not reproduce the germline sequence, and a read error may be involved. The chain combines TRDV2 with TRDJ1; D is possibly TRDD3 (6 bases). Germline lookup yields CDR1 GEAIGNYY and CDR2 EKD. The CDR3 is 16 amino acids. CDR3 residues: CARDTLGMVGTDKLIF. The CDR3 region has the DNA TGTGCCCGTGACACCCTGGGGATGGTAGGCACCGATAAACTCATCTTT.

This clone occurred a few times. The gene calls are TRDV2 and TRDJ1; 10 nucleotides align to TRDD3. The CDR3 runs to 16 residues. The germline gives CDR1 GEAIGNYY, CDR2 EKD. V trimming: 3 bases; J trimming: 2 bases; junction bases outside the gene matches: 8. The CDR3 region is CACDQLGDGLTDKLIF. CDR3 bases: TGTGCCTGTGACCAACTGGGGGATGGTTTGACCGATAAACTCATCTTT.

This clone has a handful of counts. The chain links TRDV2 to TRDJ1, with D possibly matching TRDD3 (5 bases). Per germline, CDR1 GEAIGNYY and CDR2 EKD. V was clipped by 0 bases and J by 2 bases, with 6 bases between them. The CDR3 is 13 amino acids. CDR3 nucleotide sequence: TGTGCCTGTGACACCTGGGGTACCGATAAACTCATCTTT. Translated: CACDTWGTDKLIF.

This chain uses TRDV2 with TRDJ1; D call uncertain. Germline CDR1 reads GEAIGNYY; CDR2 reads EKD. Trimming took off 0 bases at V and 0 bases at J, with 7 bases between the two ends. This CDR3 spans 14 amino acids. CDR3 region: CACDTVSYTDKLIF. As DNA, the CDR3 is TGTGCCTGTGACACCGTGTCTTACACCGATAAACTCATCTTT.

The CDR3 protein is CACDEISDWGTTRNTDKLIF. CDR3 bases: TGTGCCTGTGACGAGATATCGGACTGGGGGACGACAAGGAACACCGATAAACTCATCTTT. The J gene is TRDJ1, the V gene TRDV2; 9 bases align to TRDD3. CDR3 length equals 20 residues. V dropped 3 bases and J dropped 0; count of bases not matched to a gene: 19. In germline, CDR1 is GEAIGNYY, CDR2 EKD.

The chain employs TRDV2 and TRDJ1; 11 bases align to TRDD3. This CDR3 is 21 amino acids long. Germline V gene sequence: CDR1 GEAIGNYY, CDR2 EKD. Trimming removed 0 bases from V and 0 bases from J; junction bases left unmatched: 17. In DNA, the CDR3 is TGTGCCTGTGACACCGTAATTGGGGGATACGCGAAAAGCCCGTACACCGATAAACTCATCTTT. Translating it yields CACDTVIGGYAKSPYTDKLIF.

This clone was seen a few times. A much larger clone lies one base from this, so it may be a read error. This sample includes further DNA sequences coding for the same CDR3. V gene TRDV1 combines with J gene TRDJ1; D may match TRDD2 or TRDD3 (5 bases each). Germline CDR1 is TSWWSYY and CDR2 is QGS. This CDR3 has 18 residues. V lost 3 bases and J lost 1, with 21 bases in between. CDR3 sequence (DNA): TGTGCTCTTGGGGAGCGCCTTCTATCCCCCTGGGTCACCGATAAACTCATCTTT. It codes for CALGERLLSPWVTDKLIF.

J is TRDJ1 and V is TRDV2; 13 bases fit TRDD3. Germline lookup yields CDR1 GEAIGNYY and CDR2 EKD. The CDR3 extends over 18 amino acids. The V gene end was trimmed by 0 bases and the J gene end by 2 bases; junction bases not matched to a gene: 8. CDR3 sequence reads: CACDTLLGDTRGTDKLIF. In DNA form, the CDR3 reads TGTGCCTGTGACACCTTACTGGGGGATACGCGCGGAACCGATAAACTCATCTTT.